This T cell receptor beta chain was captured in a study of CD8 T cells in ankylosing spondylitis (dated by TCRdb to 2015 to 2018). With respect to the entire study: The study profiled T cell receptor beta repertoires in healthy donors and ankylosing spondylitis patients to find disease-linked TCR variants. The full study cohort was made up of about two dozen ankylosing spondylitis patients and roughly 100 healthy donors. Peripheral blood was sampled, and synovial fluid was also collected from ankylosing spondylitis patients.

A remark on this clonotype: It has no known antigen specificity. No much larger clonotype is one base removed from it; base qualities were not supplied.

Synovial fluid samples were paired with blood samples taken from the same ankylosing spondylitis patients. Results and caveats for the whole study, not just this receptor: Some of the motif variants had been reported before in the synovial fluid and blood of reactive arthritis patients, a finding that suggests common disease-initiation mechanisms. Blood from ankylosing spondylitis patients appeared to be characterized by a TCR beta motif composed of eight highly homologous amino acid variants. The disease-linked clones had a CD8+ phenotype and were found at relatively low frequencies in peripheral blood. According to the report, matched synovial fluid samples from ankylosing spondylitis patients were significantly enriched for the disease-linked clones.

The instrument was an Illumina HiSeq 2500. Quantitative 5'-RACE with molecular barcodes was used to prepare TCR beta libraries. The study's own analysis went as follows. A new computational method based on a probabilistic model of VDJ rearrangement was used to identify disease-linked TCR variants. Starting from the raw public reads, TCRdb applied fastp trimming at Q25, assembled clones with MiXCR and retained in-frame beta chains. Rows matching on CDR3 protein sequence are summarized as one entry with the most common DNA and genes. In this record, the V and J calls reflect TCRdb's handling and not the investigators' own analysis. Counted in this sample were 90,000 to 120,000 distinct CDR3 sequences; approximately 25% of them appeared once. The ten largest clones take up around 12% of the sample. Trimming takes 4 bases off V and 3 bases off J; junction bases not matched to a gene: 10. The germline V gene supplies CDR1 MGHDK and CDR2 SYGVNS. The CDR3 spans 17 residues, from the cysteine through the phenylalanine. CDR3 DNA only is kept here, 51 bases in frame from base 1.

This sequence uses TRBV25-1 and TRBJ2-3; 10 middle bases align to TRBD2. The source is a male donor with ankylosing spondylitis. Sequenced: synovial fluid, either unsorted or a sorted T cell fraction (not recorded which). The DNA is as follows: TGTGCCAGCAGTGGTGTGGGGGGACTAGCGAGAACAGATACGCAGTATTTT. It translates to CASSGVGGLARTDTQYF.